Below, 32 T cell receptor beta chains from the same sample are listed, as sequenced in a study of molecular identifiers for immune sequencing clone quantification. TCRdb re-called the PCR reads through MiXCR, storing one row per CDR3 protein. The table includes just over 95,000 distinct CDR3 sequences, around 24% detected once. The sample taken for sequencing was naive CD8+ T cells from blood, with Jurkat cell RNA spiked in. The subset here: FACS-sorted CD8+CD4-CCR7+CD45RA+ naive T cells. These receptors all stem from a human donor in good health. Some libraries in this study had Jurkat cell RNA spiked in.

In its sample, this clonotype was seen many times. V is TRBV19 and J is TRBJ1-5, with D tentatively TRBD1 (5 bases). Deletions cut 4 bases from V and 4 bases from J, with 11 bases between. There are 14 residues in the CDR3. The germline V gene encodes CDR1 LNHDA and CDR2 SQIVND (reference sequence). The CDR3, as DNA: TGTGCCAGTAGTAGCCAGGGAGCAAATCAGCCCCAGCATTTT. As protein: CASSSQGANQPQHF.

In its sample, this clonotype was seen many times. The CDR3 DNA reads TGTGCCAGCAGCCTCCCTTGGGACGCTATCTCCTACGAGCAGTACTTC. Translating gives CASSLPWDAISYEQYF. The gene calls are TRBV7-9 and TRBJ2-7, with D perhaps given as TRBD1 or TRBD2 (5 bases each). The CDR3 is 16 amino acids. V was pared by 5 bases and J by 0 bases, with 17 bases between. Per the germline V gene, CDR1 is SEHNR and CDR2 is FQNEAQ (reference sequence).

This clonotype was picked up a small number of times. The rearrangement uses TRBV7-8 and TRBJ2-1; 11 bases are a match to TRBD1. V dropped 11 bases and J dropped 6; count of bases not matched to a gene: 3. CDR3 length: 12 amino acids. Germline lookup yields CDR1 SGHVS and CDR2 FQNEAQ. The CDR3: CALGQGGNEQFF. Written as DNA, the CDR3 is TGTGCCCTGGGACAGGGGGGCAATGAGCAGTTCTTC.

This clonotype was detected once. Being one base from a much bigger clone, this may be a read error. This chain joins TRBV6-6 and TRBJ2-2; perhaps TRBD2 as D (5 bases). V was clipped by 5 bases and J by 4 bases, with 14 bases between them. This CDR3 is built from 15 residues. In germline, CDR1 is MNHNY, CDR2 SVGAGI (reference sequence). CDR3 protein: CASSHLGGLTGELFF. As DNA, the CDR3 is TGTGCCAGCAGTCACCTTGGAGGACTCACCGGGGAGCTGTTTTTT.

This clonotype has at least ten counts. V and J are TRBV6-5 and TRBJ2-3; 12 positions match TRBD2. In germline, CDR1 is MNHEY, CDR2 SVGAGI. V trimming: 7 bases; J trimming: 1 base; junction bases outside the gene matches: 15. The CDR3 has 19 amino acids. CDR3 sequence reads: CASKYNNLAGGRGTDTQYF. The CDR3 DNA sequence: TGTGCCAGCAAGTATAACAACCTAGCGGGAGGGAGGGGCACAGATACGCAGTATTTT.

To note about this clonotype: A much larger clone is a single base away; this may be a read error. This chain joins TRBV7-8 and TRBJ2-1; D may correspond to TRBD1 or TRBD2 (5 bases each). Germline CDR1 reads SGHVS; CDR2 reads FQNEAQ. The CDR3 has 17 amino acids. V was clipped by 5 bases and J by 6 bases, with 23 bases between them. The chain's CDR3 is CASSPERRPLGPNEQFF. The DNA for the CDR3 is TGTGCCAGCAGCCCCGAGCGGCGACCCCTGGGGCCCAATGAGCAGTTCTTC.

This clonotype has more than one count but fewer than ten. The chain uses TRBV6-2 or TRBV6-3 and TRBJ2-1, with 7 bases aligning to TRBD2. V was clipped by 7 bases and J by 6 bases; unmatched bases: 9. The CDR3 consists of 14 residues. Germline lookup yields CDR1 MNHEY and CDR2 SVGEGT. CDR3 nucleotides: TGTGCCAGCAACCTACTCGGGACTACCAATGAGCAGTTCTTC. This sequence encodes CASNLLGTTNEQFF.

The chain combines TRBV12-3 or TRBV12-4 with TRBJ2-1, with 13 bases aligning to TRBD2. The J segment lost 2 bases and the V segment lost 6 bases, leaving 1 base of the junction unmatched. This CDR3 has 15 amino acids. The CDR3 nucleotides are TGTGCCAGCAGACTAGCGGGGGGGGCCTACAATGAGCAGTTCTTC. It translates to CASRLAGGAYNEQFF.

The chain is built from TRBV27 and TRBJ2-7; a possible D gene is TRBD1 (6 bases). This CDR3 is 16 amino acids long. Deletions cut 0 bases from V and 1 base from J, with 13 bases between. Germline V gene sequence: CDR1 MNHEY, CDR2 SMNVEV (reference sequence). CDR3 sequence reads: CASSLSWDTWSYEQYF. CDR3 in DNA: TGTGCCAGCAGTTTATCGTGGGACACCTGGTCCTACGAGCAGTACTTC.

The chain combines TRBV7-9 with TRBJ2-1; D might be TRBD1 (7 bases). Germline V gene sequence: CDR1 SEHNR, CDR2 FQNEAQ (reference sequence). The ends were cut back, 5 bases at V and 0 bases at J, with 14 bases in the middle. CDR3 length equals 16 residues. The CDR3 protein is CASSPAGGSSYNEQFF. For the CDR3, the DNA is TGTGCCAGCAGCCCCGCAGGGGGGAGCTCCTACAATGAGCAGTTCTTC.

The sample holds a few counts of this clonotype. The CDR3 loop is CSAQFSRTGGPYEQYF. The CDR3 nucleotides read TGCAGTGCACAATTCAGCCGGACAGGGGGCCCATACGAGCAGTACTTC. The chain carries TRBV20-1 and TRBJ2-7, with 11 nucleotides matching TRBD1. The CDR3 sequence is 16 residues long. J was trimmed by 4 bases and V by 6 bases; bases with no gene match: 14. Germline lookup yields CDR1 DFQATT and CDR2 SNEGSKA (reference sequence).

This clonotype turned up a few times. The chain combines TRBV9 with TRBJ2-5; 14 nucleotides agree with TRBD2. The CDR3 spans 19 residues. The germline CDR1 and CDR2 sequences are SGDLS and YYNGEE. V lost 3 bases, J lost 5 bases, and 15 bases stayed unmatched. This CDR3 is CASSASSGLAGVWMETQYF. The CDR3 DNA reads TGTGCCAGCAGCGCTTCATCGGGACTAGCGGGAGTGTGGATGGAGACCCAGTACTTC. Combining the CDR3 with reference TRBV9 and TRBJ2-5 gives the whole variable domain DSGVTQTPKHLITATGQRVTLRCSPRSGDLSVYWYQQSLDQGLQFLIQYYNGEERAKGNILERFSAQQFPDLHSELNLSSLELGDSALYFCASSASSGLAGVWMETQYFGPGTRLLVL.

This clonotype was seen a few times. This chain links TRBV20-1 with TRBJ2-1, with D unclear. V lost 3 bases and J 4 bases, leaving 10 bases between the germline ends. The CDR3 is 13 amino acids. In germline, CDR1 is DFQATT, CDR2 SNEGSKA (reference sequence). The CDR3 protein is CSARDASYNEQFF. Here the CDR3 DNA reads TGCAGTGCTAGGGACGCGAGTTACAATGAGCAGTTCTTC.

The CDR3 spells CASSYSTGQAGVLADTQYF. The CDR3 region has the DNA TGTGCCAGCAGTTACTCGACCGGTCAAGCGGGAGTTCTTGCAGATACGCAGTATTTT. J is TRBJ2-3 and V is TRBV6-5, with TRBD2 matching 8 bases. After removal of 0 bases from V and 4 bases from J, the junction contained 15 bases not matched to a gene. There are 19 residues in the CDR3. Germline V gene sequence: CDR1 MNHEY, CDR2 SVGAGI.

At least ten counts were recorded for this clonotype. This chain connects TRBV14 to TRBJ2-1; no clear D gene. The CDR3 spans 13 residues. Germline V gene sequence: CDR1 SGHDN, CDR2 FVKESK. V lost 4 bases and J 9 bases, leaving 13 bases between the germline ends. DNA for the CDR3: TGTGCCAGCAGCCGTCGTCCGGAGTTTGAGCAGTTCTTC. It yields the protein CASSRRPEFEQFF.

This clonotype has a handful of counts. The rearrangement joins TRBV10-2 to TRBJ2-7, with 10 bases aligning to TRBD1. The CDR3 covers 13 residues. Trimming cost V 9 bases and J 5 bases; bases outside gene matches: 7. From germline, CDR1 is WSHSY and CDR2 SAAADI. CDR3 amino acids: CASLRDRGDEQYF. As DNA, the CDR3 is TGCGCCAGTCTCCGGGACAGGGGCGACGAGCAGTACTTC.

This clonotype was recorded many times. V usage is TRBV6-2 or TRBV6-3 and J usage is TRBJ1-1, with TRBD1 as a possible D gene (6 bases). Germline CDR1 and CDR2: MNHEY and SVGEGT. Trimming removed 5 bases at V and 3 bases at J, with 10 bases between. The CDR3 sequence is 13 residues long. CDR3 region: CASSDRFYTEAFF. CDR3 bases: TGTGCCAGCAGTGACAGGTTCTACACTGAAGCTTTCTTT.

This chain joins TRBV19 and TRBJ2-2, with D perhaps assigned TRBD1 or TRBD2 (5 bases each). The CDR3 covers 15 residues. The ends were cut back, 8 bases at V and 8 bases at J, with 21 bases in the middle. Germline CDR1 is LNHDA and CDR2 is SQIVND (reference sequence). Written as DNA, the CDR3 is TGTGCCAGTCACCGAACCGGGACCGTAGGTGGGGAGCTGTTTTTT. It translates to CASHRTGTVGGELFF. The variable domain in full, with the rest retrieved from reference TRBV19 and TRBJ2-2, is DGGITQSPKYLFRKEGQNVTLSCEQNLNHDAMYWYRQDPGQGLRLIYYSQIVNDFQKGDIAEGYSVSREKKESFPLTVTSAQKNPTAFYLCASHRTGTVGGELFFGEGSRLTVL.

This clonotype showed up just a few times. The DNA of the CDR3 is TGCAGTGCCGGACTAGCGGAGACGAAACCCTACGAGCAGTACTTC. Its protein product is CSAGLAETKPYEQYF. This chain connects TRBV20-1 to TRBJ2-7; the match to TRBD2 covers 10 bases. Trimming cost V 6 bases and J 2 bases; bases outside gene matches: 10. CDR1 is DFQATT, CDR2 SNEGSKA, per germline (reference sequence). The CDR3 runs to 15 residues.

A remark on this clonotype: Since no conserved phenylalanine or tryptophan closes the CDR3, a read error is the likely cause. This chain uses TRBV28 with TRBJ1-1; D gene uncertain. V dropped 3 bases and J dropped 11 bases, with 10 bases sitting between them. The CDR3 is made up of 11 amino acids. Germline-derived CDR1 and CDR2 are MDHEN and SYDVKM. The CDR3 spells CASSLGTEAFL. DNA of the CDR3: TGTGCCAGCAGTTTGGGCACGGAGGCTTTCCTT.

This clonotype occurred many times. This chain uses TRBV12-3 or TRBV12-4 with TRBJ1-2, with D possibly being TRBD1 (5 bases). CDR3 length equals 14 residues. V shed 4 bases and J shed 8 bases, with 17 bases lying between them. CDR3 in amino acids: CASSSTGAWDGYTF. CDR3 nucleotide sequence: TGTGCCAGCAGTTCGACGGGAGCCTGGGACGGCTACACCTTC.

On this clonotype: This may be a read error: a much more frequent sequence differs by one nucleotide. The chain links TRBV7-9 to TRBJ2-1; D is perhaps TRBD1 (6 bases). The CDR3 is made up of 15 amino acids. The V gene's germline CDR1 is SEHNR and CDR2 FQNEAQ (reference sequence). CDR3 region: CASSPRGLTYNEQLF. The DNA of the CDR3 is TGTGCCAGCAGCCCCAGGGGCCTTACCTACAATGAGCAGCTCTTC. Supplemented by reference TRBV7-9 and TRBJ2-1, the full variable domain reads DTGVSQNPRHKITKRGQNVTFRCDPISEHNRLYWYRQTLGQGPEFLTYFQNEAQLEKSRLLSDRFSAERPKGSFSTLEIQRTEQGDSAMYLCASSPRGLTYNEQLFGPGTRLTVL.

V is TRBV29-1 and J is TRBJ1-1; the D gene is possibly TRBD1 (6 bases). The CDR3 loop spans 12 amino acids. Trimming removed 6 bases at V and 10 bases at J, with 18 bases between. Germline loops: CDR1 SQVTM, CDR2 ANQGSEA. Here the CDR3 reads CSVDRRGPGAFF. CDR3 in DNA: TGCAGCGTCGACAGGAGAGGACCTGGAGCTTTCTTT.

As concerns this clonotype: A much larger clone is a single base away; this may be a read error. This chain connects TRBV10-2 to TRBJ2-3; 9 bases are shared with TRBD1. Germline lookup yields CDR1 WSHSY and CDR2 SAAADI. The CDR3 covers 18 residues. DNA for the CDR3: TGCGCCAGCAGTGAGAGGCCGGGACAGGGACGGGGCACAGATACGGAGTATTTT. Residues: CASSERPGQGRGTDTEYF.

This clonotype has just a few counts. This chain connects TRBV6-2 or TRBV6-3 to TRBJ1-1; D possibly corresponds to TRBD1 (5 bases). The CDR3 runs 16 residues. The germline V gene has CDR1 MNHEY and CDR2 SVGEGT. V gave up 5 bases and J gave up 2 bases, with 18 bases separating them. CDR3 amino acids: CASSHDQGRKNTEAFF. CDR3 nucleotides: TGTGCCAGCAGTCACGATCAGGGCCGCAAAAACACTGAAGCTTTCTTT.

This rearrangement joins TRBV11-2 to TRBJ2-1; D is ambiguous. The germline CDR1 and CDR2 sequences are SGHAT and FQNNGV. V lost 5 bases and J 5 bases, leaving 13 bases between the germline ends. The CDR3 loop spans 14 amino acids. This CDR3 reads CASSRFYGDNEQFF. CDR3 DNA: TGTGCCAGCAGCCGGTTCTACGGAGACAATGAGCAGTTCTTC.

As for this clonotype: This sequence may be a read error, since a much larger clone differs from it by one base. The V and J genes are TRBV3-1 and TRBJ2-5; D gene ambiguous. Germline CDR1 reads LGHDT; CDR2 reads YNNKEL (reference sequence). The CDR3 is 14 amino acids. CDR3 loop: CASNQVGLEETQYF. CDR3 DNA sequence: TGTGCCAGCAACCAAGTCGGTCTGGAAGAGACCCAGTACTTC.

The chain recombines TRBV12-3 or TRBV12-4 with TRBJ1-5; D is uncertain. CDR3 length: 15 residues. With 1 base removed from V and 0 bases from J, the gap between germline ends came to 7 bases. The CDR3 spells CASSLGSYSNQPQHF. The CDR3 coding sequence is TGTGCCAGCAGTTTAGGGTCGTATAGCAATCAGCCCCAGCATTTT.

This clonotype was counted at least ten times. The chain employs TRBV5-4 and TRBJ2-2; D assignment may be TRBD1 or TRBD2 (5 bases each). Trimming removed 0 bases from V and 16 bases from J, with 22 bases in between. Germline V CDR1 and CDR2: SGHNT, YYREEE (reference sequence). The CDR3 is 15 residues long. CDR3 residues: CASSLDGLDGTHGFF. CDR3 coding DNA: TGTGCCAGCAGCTTGGACGGCCTAGATGGGACCCATGGGTTTTTT.

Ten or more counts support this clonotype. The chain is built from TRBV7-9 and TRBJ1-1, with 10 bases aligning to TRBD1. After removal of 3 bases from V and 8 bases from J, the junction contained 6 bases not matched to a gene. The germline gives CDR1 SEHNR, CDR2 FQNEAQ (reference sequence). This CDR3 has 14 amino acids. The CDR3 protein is CASSFGTGAQEAFF. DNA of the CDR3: TGTGCCAGCAGCTTCGGGACAGGGGCCCAAGAAGCTTTCTTT. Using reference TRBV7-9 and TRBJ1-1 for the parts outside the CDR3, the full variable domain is DTGVSQNPRHKITKRGQNVTFRCDPISEHNRLYWYRQTLGQGPEFLTYFQNEAQLEKSRLLSDRFSAERPKGSFSTLEIQRTEQGDSAMYLCASSFGTGAQEAFFGQGTRLTVV.

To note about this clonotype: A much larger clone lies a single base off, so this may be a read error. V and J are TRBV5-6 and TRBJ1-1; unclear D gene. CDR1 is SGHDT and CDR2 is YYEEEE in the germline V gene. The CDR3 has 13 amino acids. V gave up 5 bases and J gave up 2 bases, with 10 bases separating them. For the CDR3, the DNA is TGTGCCAGCAGTTCGGACCATAACACTGAAGCTTTCTTT. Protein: CASSSDHNTEAFF.

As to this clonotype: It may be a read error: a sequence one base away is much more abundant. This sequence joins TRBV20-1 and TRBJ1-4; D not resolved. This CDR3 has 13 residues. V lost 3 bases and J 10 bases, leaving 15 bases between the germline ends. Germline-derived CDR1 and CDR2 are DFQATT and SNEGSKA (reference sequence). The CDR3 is CSASEGRGGKLFF. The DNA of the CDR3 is TGCAGTGCTAGTGAGGGCCGAGGTGGAAAACTGTTTTTT.